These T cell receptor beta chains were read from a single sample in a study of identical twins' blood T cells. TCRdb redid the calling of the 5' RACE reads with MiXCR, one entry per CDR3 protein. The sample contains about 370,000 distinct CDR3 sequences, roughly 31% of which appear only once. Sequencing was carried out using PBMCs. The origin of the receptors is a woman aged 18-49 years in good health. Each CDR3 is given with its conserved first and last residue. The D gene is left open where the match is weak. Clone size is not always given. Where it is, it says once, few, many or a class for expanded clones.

CSARVRANTIYF TGCAGTGCTAGGGTACGGGCGAACACCATATATTTT TRBJ1-3 NA TRBV20-1 few
CASSPPTILETQYF TGTGCCAGCTCACCACCGACTATATTAGAGACCCAGTACTTC TRBJ2-5 NA TRBV18 NA
CSARSSVITEAFF TGCAGTGCTAGGTCGAGTGTGATTACTGAAGCTTTCTTT TRBJ1-1 NA TRBV20-1 many
CASSLPTGGGETQYF TGTGCCAGCAGTTTACCGACAGGGGGCGGGGAGACCCAGTACTTC TRBJ2-5 TRBD1 TRBV12-3/TRBV12-4 NA
CASSYSSVDYGYTF TGTGCCAGCAGTTACTCGTCAGTCGACTATGGCTACACCTTC TRBJ1-2 NA TRBV6-6 few
CASWNTGELFF TGTGCCAGCTGGAACACCGGGGAGCTGTTTTTT TRBJ2-2 NA TRBV12-3/TRBV12-4 NA
CASSGSQAGDTEAFF TGTGCCAGCAGCGGGTCGCAGGCAGGGGACACTGAAGCTTTCTTT TRBJ1-1 NA TRBV9 NA
CAIPGQGTGELFF TGTGCCATTCCAGGACAGGGGACCGGGGAGCTGTTTTTT TRBJ2-2 TRBD1 TRBV10-3 NA
CASSDVRQGVEAFF TGTGCCAGCAGTGATGTGAGACAGGGGGTTGAAGCTTTCTTT TRBJ1-1 TRBD1 TRBV25-1 NA
CASSWTVNQPQHF TGTGCCAGCTCATGGACAGTAAATCAGCCCCAGCATTTT TRBJ1-5 NA TRBV18 NA
CSARPGGVRDEAFF TGCAGTGCTAGGCCGGGGGGGGTGCGTGATGAAGCTTTCTTT TRBJ1-1 NA TRBV20-1 NA
CSVAGQFSSGNTIYF TGCAGCGTCGCGGGACAGTTTTCCTCTGGAAACACCATATATTTT TRBJ1-3 TRBD1 TRBV29-1 NA
CASSLLGTGMDYGYTF TGTGCCAGCAGCCTGCTCGGGACCGGAATGGACTATGGCTACACCTTC TRBJ1-2 NA TRBV3-1 NA
CSVLGSTSNYGYTF TGCAGCGTTTTGGGTAGTACATCTAACTATGGCTACACCTTC TRBJ1-2 NA TRBV29-1 few
CASSLTGHNTEAFF TGTGCCAGCAGCTTAACAGGGCACAACACTGAAGCTTTCTTT TRBJ1-1 NA TRBV11-2 NA
CASSVQGLAGGQFF TGTGCCAGCAGCGTTCAGGGACTAGCGGGGGGGCAGTTCTTC TRBJ2-1 TRBD2 TRBV9 NA
CASSVEVAGYNEQFF TGTGCCAGCAGCGTAGAGGTAGCGGGGTACAATGAGCAGTTCTTC TRBJ2-1 TRBD2 TRBV9 NA
CASSPSTGNSGNTIYF TGTGCCAGCTCACCCTCGACCGGGAACTCTGGAAACACCATATATTTT TRBJ1-3 NA TRBV18 many
CASSLEGYQPQHF TGTGCCAGCAGCTTAGAAGGGTACCAGCCCCAGCATTTT TRBJ1-5 NA TRBV7-2 many
CSVWDAYSYEQYF TGCAGCGTTTGGGACGCCTACTCCTACGAGCAGTACTTC TRBJ2-7 NA TRBV29-1 NA
CASRDGSYNEQFF TGTGCCAGCAGGGACGGCTCCTACAATGAGCAGTTCTTC TRBJ2-1 NA TRBV5-6 NA
CASRPLYSYRAKNTEAFF TGTGCCAGCCGCCCGCTTTATAGTTACAGGGCCAAAAACACTGAAGCTTTCTTT TRBJ1-1 NA TRBV6-5 NA